This T cell receptor (beta chain) was obtained from a study of molecular identifiers for immune sequencing clone quantification. Germline V gene sequence: CDR1 LNHNV, CDR2 YYDKDF (reference sequence). This CDR3 is 15 amino acids long. Germline trimming cut 4 bases from V and 0 bases from J; bases unmatched to any gene: 6. TCRdb fed the PCR reads into MiXCR, producing one record per CDR3 protein. The table lists about 35,000 distinct CDR3 sequences, about a fifth of them singletons. Libraries of naive CD8 T cells were made from roughly 20,000 to 1,000,000 sorted cells. They used 10%, 30% or 50% RNA. The origin of this receptor is a human donor in good health. Some libraries in this study had Jurkat cell RNA spiked in. The chain has TRBV15 and TRBJ2-7, with 7 bases that match TRBD1. The sample comprised naive CD8+ T cells from blood, with Jurkat cell RNA spiked in. Subset here: FACS-sorted CD8+CD4-CCR7+CD45RA+ naive T cells. The CDR3 sequence: CATSTSTGPSYEQYF. CDR3 bases: TGTGCCACCAGCACCTCGACAGGGCCCTCCTACGAGCAGTACTTC.